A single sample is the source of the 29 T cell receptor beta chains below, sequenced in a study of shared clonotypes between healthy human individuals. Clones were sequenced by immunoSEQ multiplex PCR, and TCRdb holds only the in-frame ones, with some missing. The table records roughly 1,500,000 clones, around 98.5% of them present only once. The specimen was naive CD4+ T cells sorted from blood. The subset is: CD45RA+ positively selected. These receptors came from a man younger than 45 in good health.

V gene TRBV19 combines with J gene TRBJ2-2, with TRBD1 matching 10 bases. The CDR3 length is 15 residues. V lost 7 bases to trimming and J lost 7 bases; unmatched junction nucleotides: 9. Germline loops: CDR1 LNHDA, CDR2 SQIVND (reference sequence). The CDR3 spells CASTPGQGWIGELFF. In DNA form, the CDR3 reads TGTGCCAGTACCCCGGGACAGGGGTGGATCGGGGAGCTGTTTTTT.

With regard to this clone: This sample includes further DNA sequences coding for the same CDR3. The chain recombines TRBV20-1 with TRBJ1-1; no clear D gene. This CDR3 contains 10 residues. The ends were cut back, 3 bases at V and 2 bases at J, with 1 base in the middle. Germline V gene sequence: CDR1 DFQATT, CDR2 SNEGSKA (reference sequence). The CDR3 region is CSASNTEAFF. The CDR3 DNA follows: TGCAGTGCTAGTAACACTGAAGCTTTCTTT.

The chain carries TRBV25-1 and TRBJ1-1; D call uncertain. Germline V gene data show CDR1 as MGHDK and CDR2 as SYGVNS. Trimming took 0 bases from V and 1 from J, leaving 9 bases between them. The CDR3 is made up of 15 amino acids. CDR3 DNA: TGTGCCAGCAGTGAATATGTCCAGCCGAACACTGAAGCTTTCTTT. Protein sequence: CASSEYVQPNTEAFF.

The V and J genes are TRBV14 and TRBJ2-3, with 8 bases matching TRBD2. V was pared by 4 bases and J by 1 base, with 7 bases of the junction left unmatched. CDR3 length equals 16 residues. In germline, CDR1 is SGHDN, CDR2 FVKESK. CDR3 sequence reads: CASSRVAGLGTDTQYF. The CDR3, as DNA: TGTGCCAGCAGCCGGGTAGCGGGACTCGGCACAGATACGCAGTATTTT.

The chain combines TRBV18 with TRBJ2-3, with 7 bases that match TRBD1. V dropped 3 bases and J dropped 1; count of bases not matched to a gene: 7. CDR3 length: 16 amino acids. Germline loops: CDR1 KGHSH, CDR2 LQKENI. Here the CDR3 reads CASSPVFQGGTDTQYF. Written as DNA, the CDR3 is TGTGCCAGCTCACCGGTTTTCCAGGGGGGCACAGATACGCAGTATTTT.

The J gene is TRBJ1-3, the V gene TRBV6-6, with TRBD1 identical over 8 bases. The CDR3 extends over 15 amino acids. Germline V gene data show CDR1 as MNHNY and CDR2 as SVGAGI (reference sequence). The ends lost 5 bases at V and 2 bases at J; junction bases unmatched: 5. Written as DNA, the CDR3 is TGTGCCAGCAGTGCTTGGACAGGGACTGGAAACACCATATATTTT. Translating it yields CASSAWTGTGNTIYF.

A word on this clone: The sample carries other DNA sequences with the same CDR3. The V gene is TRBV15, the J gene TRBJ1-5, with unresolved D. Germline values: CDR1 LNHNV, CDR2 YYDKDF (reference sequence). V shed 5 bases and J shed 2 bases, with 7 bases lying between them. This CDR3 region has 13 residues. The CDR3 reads CATSRAGNQPQHF. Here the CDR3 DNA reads TGTGCCACCAGCCGGGCAGGCAATCAGCCCCAGCATTTT.

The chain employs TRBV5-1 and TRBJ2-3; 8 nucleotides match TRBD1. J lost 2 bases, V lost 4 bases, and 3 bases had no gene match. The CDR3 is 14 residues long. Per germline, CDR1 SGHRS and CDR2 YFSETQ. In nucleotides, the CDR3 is TGCGCCAGCAGCCTACAGGGGGACACAGATACGCAGTATTTT. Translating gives CASSLQGDTDTQYF. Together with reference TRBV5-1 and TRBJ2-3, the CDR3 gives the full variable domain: KAGVTQTPRYLIKTRGQQVTLSCSPISGHRSVSWYQQTPGQGLQFLFEYFSETQRNKGNFPGRFSGRQFSNSRSEMNVSTLELGDSALYLCASSLQGDTDTQYFGPGTRLTVL.

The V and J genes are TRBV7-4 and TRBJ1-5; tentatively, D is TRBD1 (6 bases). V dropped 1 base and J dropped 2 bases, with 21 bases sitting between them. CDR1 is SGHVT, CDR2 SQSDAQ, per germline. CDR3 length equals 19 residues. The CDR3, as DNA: TGTGCCAGCAGCTTAGGGTCGGGCCGCAGGGGATTGGGCAATCAGCCCCAGCATTTT. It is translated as CASSLGSGRRGLGNQPQHF.

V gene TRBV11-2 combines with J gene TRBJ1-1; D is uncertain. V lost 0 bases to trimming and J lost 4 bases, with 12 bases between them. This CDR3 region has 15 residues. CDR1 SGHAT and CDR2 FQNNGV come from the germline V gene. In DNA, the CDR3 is TGTGCCAGCAGCTTAGAAACTCCACGGGGCACTGAAGCTTTCTTT. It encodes CASSLETPRGTEAFF.

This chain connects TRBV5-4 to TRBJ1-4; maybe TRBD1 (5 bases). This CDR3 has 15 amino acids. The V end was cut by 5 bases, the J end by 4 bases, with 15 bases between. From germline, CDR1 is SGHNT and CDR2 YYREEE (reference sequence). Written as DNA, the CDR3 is TGTGCCAGCAGTTCGAGGGACGGATTTAATGAAAAACTGTTTTTT. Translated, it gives CASSSRDGFNEKLFF.

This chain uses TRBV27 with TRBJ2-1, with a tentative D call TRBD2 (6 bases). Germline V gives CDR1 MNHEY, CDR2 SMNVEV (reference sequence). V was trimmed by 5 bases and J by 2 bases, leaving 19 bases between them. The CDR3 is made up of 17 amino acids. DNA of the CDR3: TGTGCCAGCAGTCCAATAGGTATCGGGAGAGCCTACAATGAGCAGTTCTTC. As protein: CASSPIGIGRAYNEQFF.

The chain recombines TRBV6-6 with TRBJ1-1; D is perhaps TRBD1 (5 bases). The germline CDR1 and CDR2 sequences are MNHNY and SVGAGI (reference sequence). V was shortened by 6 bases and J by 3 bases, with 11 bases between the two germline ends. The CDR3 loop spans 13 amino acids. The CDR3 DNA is TGTGCCAGCAGCCAAGACAGCTACACTGAAGCTTTCTTT. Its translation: CASSQDSYTEAFF.

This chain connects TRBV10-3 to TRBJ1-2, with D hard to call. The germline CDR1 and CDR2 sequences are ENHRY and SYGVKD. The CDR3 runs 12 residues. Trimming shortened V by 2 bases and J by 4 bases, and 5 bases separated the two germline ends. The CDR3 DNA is TGTGCCATCAGTGAGAGGGCCTATGGCTACACCTTC. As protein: CAISERAYGYTF.

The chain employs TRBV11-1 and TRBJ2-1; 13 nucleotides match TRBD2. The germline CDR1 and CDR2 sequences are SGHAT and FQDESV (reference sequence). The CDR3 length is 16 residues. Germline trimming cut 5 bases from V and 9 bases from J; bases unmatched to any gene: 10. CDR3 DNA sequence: TGTGCCAGCAGCCCTGCACGACTAGCGGGAGGTAGTGAGCAGTTCTTC. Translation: CASSPARLAGGSEQFF.

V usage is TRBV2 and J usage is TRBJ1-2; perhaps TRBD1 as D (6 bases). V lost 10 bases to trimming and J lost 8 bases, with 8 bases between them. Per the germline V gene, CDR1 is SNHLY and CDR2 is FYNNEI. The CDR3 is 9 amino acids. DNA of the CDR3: TGTGCCAACAGGGCAGGCTACACCTTC. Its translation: CANRAGYTF. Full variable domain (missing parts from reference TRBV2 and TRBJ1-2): EPEVTQTPSHQVTQMGQEVILRCVPISNHLYFYWYRQILGQKVEFLVSFYNNEISEKSEIFDDQFSVERPDGSNFTLKIRSTKLEDSAMYFCANRAGYTFGSGTRLTVV.

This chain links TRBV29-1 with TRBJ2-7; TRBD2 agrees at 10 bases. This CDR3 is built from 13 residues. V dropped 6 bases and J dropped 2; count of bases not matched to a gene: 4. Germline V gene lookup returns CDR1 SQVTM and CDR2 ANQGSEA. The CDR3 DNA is TGCAGCGTACCGAGCGGGAGGGCCTACGAGCAGTACTTC. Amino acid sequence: CSVPSGRAYEQYF.

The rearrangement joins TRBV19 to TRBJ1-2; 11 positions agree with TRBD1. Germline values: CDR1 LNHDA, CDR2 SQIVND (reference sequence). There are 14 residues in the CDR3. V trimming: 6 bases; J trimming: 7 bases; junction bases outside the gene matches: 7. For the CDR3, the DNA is TGTGCCAGTAGGCCTGGACAGGGGGCTTTTGGCTACACCTTC. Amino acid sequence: CASRPGQGAFGYTF. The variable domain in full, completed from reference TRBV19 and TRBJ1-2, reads DGGITQSPKYLFRKEGQNVTLSCEQNLNHDAMYWYRQDPGQGLRLIYYSQIVNDFQKGDIAEGYSVSREKKESFPLTVTSAQKNPTAFYLCASRPGQGAFGYTFGSGTRLTVV.

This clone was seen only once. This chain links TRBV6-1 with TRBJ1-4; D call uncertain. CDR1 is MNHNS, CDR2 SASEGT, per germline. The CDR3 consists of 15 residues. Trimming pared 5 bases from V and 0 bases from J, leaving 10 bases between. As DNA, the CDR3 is TGTGCCAGCAGTCCAACCTTCGCAACTAATGAAAAACTGTTTTTT. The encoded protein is CASSPTFATNEKLFF.

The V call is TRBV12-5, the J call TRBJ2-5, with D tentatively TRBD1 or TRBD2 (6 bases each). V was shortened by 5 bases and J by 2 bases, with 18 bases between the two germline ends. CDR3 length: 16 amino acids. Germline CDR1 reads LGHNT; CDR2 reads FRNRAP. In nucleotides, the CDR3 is TGTGCTAGTGGTATCGGCCCCGGAGGGGGGCAAGAGACCCAGTACTTC. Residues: CASGIGPGGGQETQYF. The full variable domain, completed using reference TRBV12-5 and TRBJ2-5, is DARVTQTPRHKVTEMGQEVTMRCQPILGHNTVFWYRQTMMQGLELLAYFRNRAPLDDSGMPKDRFSAEMPDATLATLKIQPSEPRDSAVYFCASGIGPGGGQETQYFGPGTRLLVL.

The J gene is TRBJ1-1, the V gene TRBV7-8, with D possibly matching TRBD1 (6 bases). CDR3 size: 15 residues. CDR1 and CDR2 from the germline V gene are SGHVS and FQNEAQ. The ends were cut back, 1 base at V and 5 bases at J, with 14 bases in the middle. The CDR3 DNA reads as TGTGCCAGCAGCTTAGAGGCAGGGGCCGGGACTGAAGCTTTCTTT. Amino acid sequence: CASSLEAGAGTEAFF.

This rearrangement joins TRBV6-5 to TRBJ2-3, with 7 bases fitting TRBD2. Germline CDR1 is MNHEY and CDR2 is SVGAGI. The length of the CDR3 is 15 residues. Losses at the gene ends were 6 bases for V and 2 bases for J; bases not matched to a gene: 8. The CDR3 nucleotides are TGTGCCAGCAGCGACGCTAGCGGCCCCACAGATACGCAGTATTTT. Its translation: CASSDASGPTDTQYF.

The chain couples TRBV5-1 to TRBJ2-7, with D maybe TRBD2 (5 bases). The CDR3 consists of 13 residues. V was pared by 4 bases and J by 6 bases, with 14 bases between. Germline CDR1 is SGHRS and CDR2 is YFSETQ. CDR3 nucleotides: TGCGCCAGCAGCCACGGGAAGCAAGGCGAGCAGTACTTC. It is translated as CASSHGKQGEQYF.

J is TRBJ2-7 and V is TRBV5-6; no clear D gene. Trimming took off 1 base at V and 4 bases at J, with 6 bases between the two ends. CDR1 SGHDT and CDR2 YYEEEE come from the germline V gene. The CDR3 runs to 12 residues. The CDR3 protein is CASSLSMYEQYF. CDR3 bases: TGTGCCAGCAGCTTGTCCATGTACGAGCAGTACTTC.

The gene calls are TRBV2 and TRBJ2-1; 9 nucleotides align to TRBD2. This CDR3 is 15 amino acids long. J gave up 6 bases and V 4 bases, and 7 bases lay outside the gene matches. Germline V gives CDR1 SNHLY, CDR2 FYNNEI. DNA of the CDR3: TGTGCCAGCAGTGCGGGGCTAGCGGGGATCAATGAGCAGTTCTTC. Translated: CASSAGLAGINEQFF.

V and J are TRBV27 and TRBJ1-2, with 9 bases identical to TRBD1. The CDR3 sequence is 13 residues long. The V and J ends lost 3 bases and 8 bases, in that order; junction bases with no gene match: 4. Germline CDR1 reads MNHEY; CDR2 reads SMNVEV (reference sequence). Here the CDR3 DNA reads TGTGCCAGCAGTTTGAACAGGGGGCTCGGCTACACCTTC. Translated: CASSLNRGLGYTF.

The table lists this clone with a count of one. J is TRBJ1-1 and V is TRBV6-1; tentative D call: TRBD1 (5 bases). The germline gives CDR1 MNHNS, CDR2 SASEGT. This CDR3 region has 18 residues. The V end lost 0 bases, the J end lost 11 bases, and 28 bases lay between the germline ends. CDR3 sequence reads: CASSEAFARVGGLDYAFF. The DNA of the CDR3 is TGTGCCAGCAGTGAAGCTTTCGCCAGGGTGGGGGGTCTGGACTATGCTTTCTTT.

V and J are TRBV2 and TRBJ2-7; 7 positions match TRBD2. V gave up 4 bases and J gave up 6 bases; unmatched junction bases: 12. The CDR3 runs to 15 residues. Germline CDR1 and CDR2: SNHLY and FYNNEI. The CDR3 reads CASSAGGSQGGEQYF. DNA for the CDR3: TGTGCCAGCAGTGCGGGAGGCTCTCAGGGCGGCGAGCAGTACTTC.

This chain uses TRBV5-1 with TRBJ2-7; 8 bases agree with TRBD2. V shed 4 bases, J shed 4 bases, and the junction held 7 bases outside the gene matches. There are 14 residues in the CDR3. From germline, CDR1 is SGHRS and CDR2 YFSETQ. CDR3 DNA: TGCGCCAGCAGCCCCGGGACTAGTATTTACGAGCAGTACTTC. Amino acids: CASSPGTSIYEQYF. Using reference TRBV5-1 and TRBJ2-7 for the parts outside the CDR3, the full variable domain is KAGVTQTPRYLIKTRGQQVTLSCSPISGHRSVSWYQQTPGQGLQFLFEYFSETQRNKGNFPGRFSGRQFSNSRSEMNVSTLELGDSALYLCASSPGTSIYEQYFGPGTRLTVT.